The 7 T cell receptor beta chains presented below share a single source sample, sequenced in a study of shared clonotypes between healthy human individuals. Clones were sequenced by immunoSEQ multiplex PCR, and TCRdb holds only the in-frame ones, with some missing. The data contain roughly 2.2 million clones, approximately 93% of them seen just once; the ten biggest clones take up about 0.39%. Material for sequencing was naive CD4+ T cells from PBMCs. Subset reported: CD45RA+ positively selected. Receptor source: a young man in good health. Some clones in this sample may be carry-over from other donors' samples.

CDR3 sequence (DNA): TGTGCCAGCAGTCTTGACAGGGGGCCTGACACCATATATTTT. It encodes CASSLDRGPDTIYF. V is TRBV7-9 and J is TRBJ1-3; 10 bases are shared with TRBD1. This CDR3 has 14 residues. Germline V gene data show CDR1 as SEHNR and CDR2 as FQNEAQ (reference sequence). Trimming removed 6 bases from V and 8 bases from J; junction bases left unmatched: 7.

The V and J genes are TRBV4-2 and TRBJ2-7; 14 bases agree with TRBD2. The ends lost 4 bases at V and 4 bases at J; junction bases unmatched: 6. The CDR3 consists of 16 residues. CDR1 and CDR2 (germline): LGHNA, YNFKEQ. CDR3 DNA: TGTGCCAGCAGCCGATCGACTAGCGGGAGGGAATACGAGCAGTACTTC. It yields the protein CASSRSTSGREYEQYF.

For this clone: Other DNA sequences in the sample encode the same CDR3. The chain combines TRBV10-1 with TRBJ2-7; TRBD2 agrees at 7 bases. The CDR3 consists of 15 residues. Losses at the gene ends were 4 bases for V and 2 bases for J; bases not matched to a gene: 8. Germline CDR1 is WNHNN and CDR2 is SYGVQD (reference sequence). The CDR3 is CASSGGASGTYEQYF. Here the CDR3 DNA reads TGCGCCAGCAGTGGAGGGGCTAGCGGAACCTACGAGCAGTACTTC.

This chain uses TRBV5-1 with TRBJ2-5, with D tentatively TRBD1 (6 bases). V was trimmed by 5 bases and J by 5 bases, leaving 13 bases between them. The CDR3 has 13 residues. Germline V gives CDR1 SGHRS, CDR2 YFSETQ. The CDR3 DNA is TGCGCCAGCAGTTCGGGACAATGGGAGACCCAGTACTTC. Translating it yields CASSSGQWETQYF.

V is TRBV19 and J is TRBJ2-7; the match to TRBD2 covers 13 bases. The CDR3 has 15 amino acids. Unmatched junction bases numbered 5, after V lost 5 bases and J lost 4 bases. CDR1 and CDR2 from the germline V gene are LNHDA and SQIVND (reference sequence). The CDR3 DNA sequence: TGTGCCAGTAGTTCGCCGGGACTAGCGGGATACGAGCAGTACTTC. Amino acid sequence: CASSSPGLAGYEQYF.

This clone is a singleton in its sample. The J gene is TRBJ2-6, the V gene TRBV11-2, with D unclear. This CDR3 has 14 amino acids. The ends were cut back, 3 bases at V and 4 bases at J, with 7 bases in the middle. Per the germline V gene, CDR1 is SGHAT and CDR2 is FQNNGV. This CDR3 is CASSFIPGANVLTF. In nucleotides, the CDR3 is TGTGCCAGCAGCTTTATCCCCGGGGCCAACGTCCTGACTTTC.

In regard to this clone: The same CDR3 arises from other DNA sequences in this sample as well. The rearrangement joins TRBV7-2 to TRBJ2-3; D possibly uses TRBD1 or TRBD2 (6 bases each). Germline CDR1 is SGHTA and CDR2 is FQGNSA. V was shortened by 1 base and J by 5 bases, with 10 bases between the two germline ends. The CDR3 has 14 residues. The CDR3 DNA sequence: TGTGCCAGCAGCTTAGGGGGGGCAGTAGATACGCAGTATTTT. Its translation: CASSLGGAVDTQYF. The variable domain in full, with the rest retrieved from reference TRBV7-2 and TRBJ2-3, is GAGVSQSPSNKVTEKGKDVELRCDPISGHTALYWYRQSLGQGLEFLIYFQGNSAPDKSGLPSDRFSAERTGGSVSTLTIQRTQQEDSAVYLCASSLGGAVDTQYFGPGTRLTVL.